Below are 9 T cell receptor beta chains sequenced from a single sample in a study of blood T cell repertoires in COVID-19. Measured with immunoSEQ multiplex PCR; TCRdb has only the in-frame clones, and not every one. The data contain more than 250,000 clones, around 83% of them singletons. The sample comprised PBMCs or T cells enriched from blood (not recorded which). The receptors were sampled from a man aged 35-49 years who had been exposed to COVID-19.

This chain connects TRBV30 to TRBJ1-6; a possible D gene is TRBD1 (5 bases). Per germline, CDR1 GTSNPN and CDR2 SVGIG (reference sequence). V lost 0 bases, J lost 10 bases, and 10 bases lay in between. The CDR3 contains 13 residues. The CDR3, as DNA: TGTGCCTGGAGTGTACAGGAAGGCTCACCCCTCCACTTT. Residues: CAWSVQEGSPLHF.

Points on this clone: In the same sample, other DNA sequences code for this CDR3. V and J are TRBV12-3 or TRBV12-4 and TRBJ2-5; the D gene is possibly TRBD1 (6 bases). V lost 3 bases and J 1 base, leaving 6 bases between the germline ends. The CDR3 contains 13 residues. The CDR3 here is CASSFRGQETQYF. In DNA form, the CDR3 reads TGTGCCAGCAGTTTCAGGGGCCAAGAGACCCAGTACTTC.

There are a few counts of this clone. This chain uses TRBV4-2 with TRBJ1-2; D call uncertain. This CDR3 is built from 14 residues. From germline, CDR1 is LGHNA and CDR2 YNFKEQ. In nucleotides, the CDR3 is TGTGCTTCCGGGTCTTACCTCCCGGTTAGTGGCTACACCTTC. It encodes CASGSYLPVSGYTF.

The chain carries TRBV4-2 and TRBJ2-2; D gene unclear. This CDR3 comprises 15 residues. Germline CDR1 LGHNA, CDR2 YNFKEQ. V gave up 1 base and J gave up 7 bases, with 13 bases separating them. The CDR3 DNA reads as TGTGCCAGCAGCCAAGTTTTTAAGACTGGCGGGGAGCTGTTTTTT. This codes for CASSQVFKTGGELFF.

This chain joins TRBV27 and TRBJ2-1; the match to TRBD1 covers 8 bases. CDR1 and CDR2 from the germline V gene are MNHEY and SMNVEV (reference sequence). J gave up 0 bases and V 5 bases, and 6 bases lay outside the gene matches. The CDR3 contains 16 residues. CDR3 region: CASSGDRRSSYNEQFF. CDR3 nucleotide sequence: TGTGCCAGCAGTGGGGACAGGCGAAGCTCCTACAATGAGCAGTTCTTC.

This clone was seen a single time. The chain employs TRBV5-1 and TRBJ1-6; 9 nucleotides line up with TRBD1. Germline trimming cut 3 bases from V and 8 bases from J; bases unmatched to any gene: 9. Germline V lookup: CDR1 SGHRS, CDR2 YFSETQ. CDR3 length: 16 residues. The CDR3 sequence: CASSSGTGTLYSPLHF. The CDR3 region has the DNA TGCGCCAGCAGCTCCGGGACAGGGACTTTATATTCACCCCTCCACTTT.

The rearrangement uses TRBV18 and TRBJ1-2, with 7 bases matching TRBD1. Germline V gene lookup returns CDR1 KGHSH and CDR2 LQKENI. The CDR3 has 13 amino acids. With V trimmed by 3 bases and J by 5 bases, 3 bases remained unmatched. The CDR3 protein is CASSPSRGYGYTF. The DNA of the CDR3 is TGTGCCAGCTCACCCTCCAGGGGGTATGGCTACACCTTC.

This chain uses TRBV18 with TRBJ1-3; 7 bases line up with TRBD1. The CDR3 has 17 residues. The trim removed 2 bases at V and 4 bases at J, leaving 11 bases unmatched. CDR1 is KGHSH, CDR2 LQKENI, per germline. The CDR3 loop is CASSPMAQTGAGNTIYF. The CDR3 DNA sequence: TGTGCCAGCTCACCAATGGCCCAAACAGGGGCAGGAAACACCATATATTTT.

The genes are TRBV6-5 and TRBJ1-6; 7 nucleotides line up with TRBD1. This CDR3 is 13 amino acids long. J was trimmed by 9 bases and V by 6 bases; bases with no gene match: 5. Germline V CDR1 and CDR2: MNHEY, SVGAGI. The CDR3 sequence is CASRETGSSPLHF. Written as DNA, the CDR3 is TGTGCCAGCAGAGAGACAGGGAGTTCACCCCTCCACTTT.